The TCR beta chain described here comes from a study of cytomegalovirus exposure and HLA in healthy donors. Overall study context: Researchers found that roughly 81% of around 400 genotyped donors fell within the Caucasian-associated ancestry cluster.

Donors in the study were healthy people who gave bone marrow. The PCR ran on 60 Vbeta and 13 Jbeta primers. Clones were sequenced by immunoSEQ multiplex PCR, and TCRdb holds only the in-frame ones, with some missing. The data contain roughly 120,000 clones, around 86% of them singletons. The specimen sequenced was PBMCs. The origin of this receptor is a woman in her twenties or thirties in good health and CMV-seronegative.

CDR3 protein: CASTSRGWEETQYF. CDR3 DNA: TGTGCCAGCACGTCGCGGGGATGGGAAGAGACCCAGTACTTC. The J gene is TRBJ2-5, the V gene TRBV18; D may be TRBD2 (6 bases). V lost 8 bases and J 3 bases, leaving 16 bases between the germline ends. The CDR3 runs 14 residues. Per germline, CDR1 KGHSH and CDR2 LQKENI.